This T cell receptor (beta chain) stems from a study of control samples from healthy donors and cancer patients. There are 14 residues in the CDR3. The germline V gene encodes CDR1 KGHSH and CDR2 LQKENI. V lost 6 bases and J 0 bases, leaving 12 bases between the germline ends. Assay: immunoSEQ multiplex PCR; the TCRdb copy retains only in-frame clones and omits some. The sample contains tens of thousands of clones, around 97% of which appear only once. The material sequenced was blood. The chain combines TRBV18 with TRBJ2-7; D not resolved. The sequence was obtained from a woman in her thirties in good health. The CDR3: CASSPAESSYEQYF. CDR3 DNA sequence: TGTGCCAGCTCCCCCGCAGAGAGCTCCTACGAGCAGTACTTC.